These 21 T cell receptor beta chains share one sample of origin, sequenced in a study of blood T cell repertoires in COVID-19. Clones were read by immunoSEQ multiplex PCR, and TCRdb kept only the in-frame ones, dropping some. The sample holds 200,000 or so clones, about 85% seen once. Sequences were obtained from peripheral blood. These receptors were taken from a man between 70 and 80 years old with active or convalescent COVID-19.

V is TRBV28 and J is TRBJ1-1; possibly TRBD1 for D (5 bases). Between the trimmed V and J ends, which lost 2 bases and 6 bases, there was a span of 13 bases. Per germline, CDR1 MDHEN and CDR2 SYDVKM. The CDR3 runs to 14 residues. Here the CDR3 reads CASSLTGLGPEAFF. CDR3 DNA sequence: TGTGCCAGCAGTTTAACAGGTTTGGGGCCTGAAGCTTTCTTT.

The V call is TRBV2, the J call TRBJ2-3; unclear D gene. Germline V gene lookup returns CDR1 SNHLY and CDR2 FYNNEI. The ends were cut back, 5 bases at V and 4 bases at J, with 10 bases in the middle. The CDR3 runs 13 residues. The CDR3 reads CASSTLHADTQYF. CDR3 nucleotides: TGTGCCAGCAGTACACTACATGCAGATACGCAGTATTTT.

V is TRBV2 and J is TRBJ1-2, with TRBD1 as a possible D gene (6 bases). The V gene lost 4 bases and the J gene lost 2 bases, with 17 bases spanning the gap. This CDR3 has 16 amino acids. The germline V gene has CDR1 SNHLY and CDR2 FYNNEI. The CDR3 is CASSADRLTGNYGYTF. The CDR3 DNA sequence: TGTGCCAGCAGTGCAGATAGGTTGACAGGAAACTATGGCTACACCTTC. The whole variable domain, filled in from reference TRBV2 and TRBJ1-2, reads EPEVTQTPSHQVTQMGQEVILRCVPISNHLYFYWYRQILGQKVEFLVSFYNNEISEKSEIFDDQFSVERPDGSNFTLKIRSTKLEDSAMYFCASSADRLTGNYGYTFGSGTRLTVV.

For this clone: The sample carries other DNA sequences with the same CDR3. The chain links TRBV6-5 to TRBJ2-5, with 8 bases matching TRBD1. The V gene end was trimmed by 6 bases and the J gene end by 5 bases; junction bases not matched to a gene: 5. The germline V gene has CDR1 MNHEY and CDR2 SVGAGI. The CDR3 length is 13 residues. The CDR3 reads CASSRTGRETQYF. In DNA form, the CDR3 reads TGTGCCAGCAGCAGGACAGGGAGGGAGACCCAGTACTTC.

V usage is TRBV4-3 and J usage is TRBJ1-1, with D tentatively TRBD1 (5 bases). The germline V and J ends were trimmed by 1 base and 7 bases, with 10 bases remaining between them. The CDR3 runs to 13 residues. The germline CDR1 and CDR2 sequences are LGHNA and YSLEER. The CDR3 loop reads CASSQARAYEAFF. The DNA of the CDR3 is TGCGCCAGCAGCCAAGCCAGGGCTTATGAAGCTTTCTTT.

The genes are TRBV2 and TRBJ1-6; D remains ambiguous. With 7 bases removed from V and 9 bases from J, the gap between germline ends came to 19 bases. The CDR3 has 15 residues. CDR1 is SNHLY, CDR2 FYNNEI, per germline. The CDR3 DNA follows: TGTGCCAGCATTGGGGTTCGGGGATCGGGTTCACCCCTCCACTTT. It translates to CASIGVRGSGSPLHF.

The chain has TRBV27 and TRBJ2-7; D possibly corresponds to TRBD1 (5 bases). The CDR3 sequence is 16 residues long. Germline V gene sequence: CDR1 MNHEY, CDR2 SMNVEV (reference sequence). V lost 5 bases and J lost 2, with 19 bases in between. The CDR3 reads CASSNYPPTDTYEQYF. The CDR3 DNA is TGTGCCAGCAGTAACTACCCCCCGACAGATACCTACGAGCAGTACTTC.

V usage is TRBV28 and J usage is TRBJ2-2; D perhaps matches TRBD1 (6 bases). The CDR3 is 13 residues long. V shed 8 bases and J shed 2 bases, with 9 bases lying between them. Germline CDR1 and CDR2: MDHEN and SYDVKM. The CDR3 region is CASSGTNTGELFF. The CDR3 nucleotides are TGTGCCAGCTCCGGGACAAACACCGGGGAGCTGTTTTTT.

CDR3 DNA: TGCGCCAGCAGCTTGGCTTCGGGGGACTACTACGAGCAGTACTTC. Protein: CASSLASGDYYEQYF. The chain uses TRBV5-1 and TRBJ2-7; 7 bases line up with TRBD2. In germline, CDR1 is SGHRS, CDR2 YFSETQ. V lost 0 bases and J lost 3; bases outside the gene matches: 6. The CDR3 contains 15 residues. Using reference TRBV5-1 and TRBJ2-7 for the parts outside the CDR3, the full variable domain is KAGVTQTPRYLIKTRGQQVTLSCSPISGHRSVSWYQQTPGQGLQFLFEYFSETQRNKGNFPGRFSGRQFSNSRSEMNVSTLELGDSALYLCASSLASGDYYEQYFGPGTRLTVT.

The chain joins TRBV5-6 to TRBJ2-7; tentative D call: TRBD2 (6 bases). Trimming removed 4 bases at V and 6 bases at J, with 20 bases between. CDR1 is SGHDT, CDR2 YYEEEE, per germline. This CDR3 spans 15 amino acids. The CDR3 sequence: CASSRLASDLAEQYF. For the CDR3, the DNA is TGTGCCAGCAGCCGGCTAGCGTCTGACTTAGCCGAGCAGTACTTC.

The chain couples TRBV5-1 to TRBJ1-6, with a possible D match to TRBD1 (5 bases). Germline V lookup: CDR1 SGHRS, CDR2 YFSETQ. The CDR3 extends over 16 amino acids. V gave up 3 bases and J gave up 2 bases, with 12 bases separating them. The CDR3 DNA reads as TGCGCCAGCAGCTGGGGGGGGAACGCCTATAATTCACCCCTCCACTTT. This codes for CASSWGGNAYNSPLHF.

The table lists this clone with a count of one. The chain carries TRBV7-2 and TRBJ1-1, with 7 bases identical to TRBD1. The V gene's germline CDR1 is SGHTA and CDR2 FQGNSA. With V trimmed by 4 bases and J by 3 bases, 5 bases remained unmatched. The length of the CDR3 is 14 residues. The CDR3 DNA sequence: TGTGCCAGCAGCTCGTACAGGGGCCACACTGAAGCTTTCTTT. This codes for CASSSYRGHTEAFF.

This rearrangement joins TRBV19 to TRBJ1-6, with D possibly matching TRBD1 (5 bases). CDR3 length equals 17 residues. CDR1 LNHDA and CDR2 SQIVND come from the germline V gene (reference sequence). With 1 base removed from V and 0 bases from J, the gap between germline ends came to 10 bases. The CDR3 DNA sequence: TGTGCCAGTAGTATAGCCCAGGGAAGCTCCTATAATTCACCCCTCCACTTT. Its protein is CASSIAQGSSYNSPLHF.

The count of this clone is one. Other nucleotide sequences in the sample specify the same CDR3. This chain uses TRBV2 with TRBJ1-1; 10 positions agree with TRBD1. V lost 6 bases and J lost 4; bases outside the gene matches: 5. CDR3 length: 14 amino acids. Germline V CDR1 and CDR2: SNHLY, FYNNEI. The CDR3 sequence is CASSDRGLGTEAFF. CDR3 bases: TGTGCCAGCAGCGACAGGGGGCTTGGCACTGAAGCTTTCTTT.

CDR3 sequence (DNA): TGTGCCAGTAGTACAACAAGGGACAGGTGGGGCGAGCAGTACTTC. Translating it yields CASSTTRDRWGEQYF. The rearrangement joins TRBV19 to TRBJ2-7; the match to TRBD1 covers 8 bases. Per germline, CDR1 LNHDA and CDR2 SQIVND (reference sequence). CDR3 length equals 15 residues. After removal of 4 bases from V and 6 bases from J, the junction contained 11 bases not matched to a gene.

In this sample, this clone turned up once. The chain couples TRBV20-1 to TRBJ1-5; D perhaps matches TRBD1 (6 bases). The CDR3 extends over 14 amino acids. Looked up from germline, CDR1 is DFQATT and CDR2 is SNEGSKA (reference sequence). Trimming took 3 bases from V and 4 from J, leaving 13 bases between them. CDR3 loop: CSASRQGNNQPQHF. Written as DNA, the CDR3 is TGCAGTGCTAGTCGGCAGGGGAATAATCAGCCCCAGCATTTT.

The J gene is TRBJ1-2, the V gene TRBV7-2; D call uncertain. Germline CDR1 and CDR2: SGHTA and FQGNSA. With 6 bases removed from V and 2 bases from J, the gap between germline ends came to 22 bases. This CDR3 is built from 17 residues. CDR3 sequence (DNA): TGTGCCAGCAGTTTCCCCAAGGCGGGTACCAACAACTATGGCTACACCTTC. Protein sequence: CASSFPKAGTNNYGYTF.

The gene calls are TRBV18 and TRBJ1-1, with D perhaps matching TRBD1 (6 bases). This CDR3 has 17 residues. Germline V gives CDR1 KGHSH, CDR2 LQKENI. Trimming shortened V by 3 bases and J by 0 bases, and 17 bases separated the two germline ends. For the CDR3, the DNA is TGTGCCAGCTCACCCCAAAGCGGGACAAGCATGAACACTGAAGCTTTCTTT. It specifies CASSPQSGTSMNTEAFF.

The sample holds many counts of this clone. The rearrangement joins TRBV19 to TRBJ2-3; 12 positions match TRBD2. The CDR3 is made up of 14 amino acids. V lost 5 bases, J lost 11 bases, and 8 bases stayed unmatched. Germline CDR1 reads LNHDA; CDR2 reads SQIVND (reference sequence). CDR3 nucleotides: TGTGCCAGTAGTCTAGCGGGGGGGCTCGGAGAGCAGTATTTT. It is translated as CASSLAGGLGEQYF.

The chain recombines TRBV7-2 with TRBJ2-4; 7 positions match TRBD2. The CDR3 length is 15 residues. The trim removed 5 bases at V and 0 bases at J, leaving 4 bases unmatched. Germline-derived CDR1 and CDR2 are SGHTA and FQGNSA. CDR3 in amino acids: CASSLPSGAKNIQYF. CDR3 nucleotide sequence: TGTGCCAGCAGCCTACCTAGCGGAGCCAAAAACATTCAGTACTTC.

This clone appeared a few times. The chain joins TRBV7-2 to TRBJ2-7; D call uncertain. CDR1 and CDR2 from the germline V gene are SGHTA and FQGNSA. The CDR3 extends over 11 amino acids. The V gene lost 2 bases and the J gene lost 6 bases, with 5 bases spanning the gap. The CDR3 region has the DNA TGTGCCAGCAGCTTATATAGCGAGCAGTACTTC. It translates to CASSLYSEQYF.